This T cell receptor (beta chain) originates from a study of identical twins. Whole-study findings and limits: In monozygotic twins, models underestimated the sharing of out-of-frame TCR alpha. Twins' excess sharing was less marked for out-of-frame beta sequences. Alpha sequences out of frame and shared by twins had excess low generation probability.

V was pared by 5 bases and J by 2 bases, with 9 bases between. Germline-derived CDR1 and CDR2 are MDHEN and SYDVKM. This CDR3 contains 13 residues. With respect to this clonotype: No antigen is known for it.

The cDNA had a unique molecular identifier and a template-switch universal primer site. TCRdb re-called the 5' RACE reads through MiXCR, storing one row per CDR3 protein. The sample includes approximately 240,000 distinct CDR3 sequences, about 14% seen only once; the top ten take around 9.5%. The sequencing input was memory (CD45RO+) T cells sorted from blood. J is TRBJ2-5 and V is TRBV28; a weak D match, TRBD2 (6 bases). This clonotype originated in a woman younger than 30 in good health. The CDR3 spells CASSRAGQETQYF. Written as DNA, the CDR3 is TGTGCCAGCAGTCGCGCGGGGCAAGAGACCCAGTACTTC.